This T cell receptor (beta chain) was identified in a study of blood T cell repertoires in COVID-19 (dated by TCRdb to the early 2020s). Concerning the study at large: The collaborator samples originated in the United States, Italy and Spain and spanned the acute and convalescent phases of COVID-19. The dataset comprised deeply sampled blood TCRbeta repertoires from subjects exposed to, actively infected with, or recovered from COVID-19. Samples came from the ongoing ImmuneRACE study (first 160 participants) plus 1,254 subjects from 6 global collaborators. The sample metadata nearly always contained a de-identified subject ID, COVID-19 status, age in years and sex. The repertoires were released in a freely available public database meant as a resource for research on the immune response to SARS-CoV-2. Where available, HLA class I and class II types were taken from metadata supplied by the sample provider and were not determined by assay-based typing. The prospective study material was composed of cDNA or gDNA derived from T cells, B-cell-depleted T cells, or PBMCs.

TCRbeta CDR3 regions were amplified from genomic DNA using the immunoSEQ Assay, a bias-controlled multiplex PCR. The original pipeline was this. Nucleated cell counts per sample were estimated from amplification of reference gene primers within the assay. To quantify the absolute abundance of each unique TCRbeta CDR3 rearrangement, sequence reads were collapsed and filtered. For each sample, productive Simpson clonality was calculated as the square root of Simpson's diversity index across productive rearrangements. Here the immuneACCESS table is served through TCRdb, limited to in-frame sequences with V and J called. Missing clones are a known gap in these copies; in checked studies unresolved V genes cover under half, and the rest lacks a known reason. D and trimming were read from the DNA, whereas the V and J calls and clone size are those reported in that table. The sample yields 200,000 to 300,000 clones; 60% to 75% were counted once. Around 3.4% of the sample comes from the top ten.

Beyond this particular receptor, the publication reports: Clinical and demographic metadata were provided uncurated, with the amount varying by source and participant.

The collaborating institutions used their own protocols to collect whole blood in K2EDTA tubes. For TCRbeta analysis, collaborators shipped samples in one of three forms: frozen whole blood, isolated PBMCs, or DNA extracted from either of those sample types. Sequences DFQATT (CDR1) and SNEGSKA (CDR2) are obtained from the germline V gene (reference sequence). The CDR3, cysteine through phenylalanine, is 12 amino acids long. Kept here is only the CDR3 DNA, which spans 36 bases and is read in frame from base 1. At the junction V is shortened by 3 bases and J by 6 bases, with 8 bases in between. This clone was seen once. Its antigen is still unknown. No base quality information exists; no much larger clone differs at one position.

Recombination linked TRBV20-1 to TRBJ1-4, with the D gene uncertain. What was sequenced was peripheral blood. The clonotype comes from a woman of 80 years or more with acute or convalescent COVID-19. The sequenced DNA is TGCAGTGCTAGTGGAACAGATGAAAAACTGTTTTTT. Translated, this gives CSASGTDEKLFF.